The 30 T cell receptor beta chains below come from one sample, sequenced in a study of cytomegalovirus exposure and HLA in healthy donors. Libraries were prepared by immunoSEQ multiplex PCR; TCRdb keeps only in-frame clonotypes and omits some of them. The data hold under 100,000 clones, with 95% to 97% observed a single time. The sample comprised PBMCs. The origin of the receptors is a man aged 18 to 29 in good health and CMV-seronegative.

This clone appeared a few times. This chain links TRBV18 with TRBJ2-2; D is possibly TRBD1 (6 bases). The CDR3 runs to 13 residues. Between the trimmed V and J ends, which lost 1 base and 8 bases, there was a span of 8 bases. CDR1 KGHSH and CDR2 LQKENI come from the germline V gene. The CDR3 sequence: CASSPQGQGELFF. In DNA, the CDR3 is TGTGCCAGCTCACCACAGGGACAAGGGGAGCTGTTTTTT.

The chain couples TRBV21-1 to TRBJ2-7; the tabulated D call, TRBD1, remains unverified against the DNA. TRBV21-1 is assigned pseudogene status. This CDR3 region has 17 residues. CDR3 DNA: TGTGCCAGCAGCAAAGAGATGGGACAGAGGACTTCCTACGAGCAGTACTTC. Its translation is CASSKEMGQRTSYEQYF.

The chain is built from TRBV15 and TRBJ2-3, with 10 nucleotides matching TRBD1. This CDR3 contains 17 residues. The V gene's germline CDR1 is LNHNV and CDR2 YYDKDF (reference sequence). Germline trimming cut 4 bases from V and 1 base from J; bases unmatched to any gene: 8. CDR3 bases: TGTGCCACCAGCAACCCTCTAGGACAGGGGGGCACAGATACGCAGTATTTT. Its protein product is CATSNPLGQGGTDTQYF.

The chain carries TRBV7-3 and TRBJ2-1; tentatively, D is TRBD1 (6 bases). The CDR3 is 15 residues long. CDR1 and CDR2 from the germline V gene are SGHTA and FQGTGA. V was clipped by 4 bases and J by 4 bases, with 14 bases between them. DNA of the CDR3: TGTGCCAGCAGCTCCAGGGGTGAGCCTTACAATGAGCAGTTCTTC. Its translation: CASSSRGEPYNEQFF.

The chain links TRBV7-9 to TRBJ1-1; no clear D gene. The CDR3 covers 11 residues. Trimming removed 9 bases at V and 0 bases at J, with 5 bases between. CDR1 and CDR2 from the germline V gene are SEHNR and FQNEAQ (reference sequence). The CDR3, as DNA: TGTGCCAGTGTAATGAACACTGAAGCTTTCTTT. This translates into CASVMNTEAFF.

The J gene is TRBJ1-3, the V gene TRBV2; TRBD1 is a possible D gene (6 bases). Per the germline V gene, CDR1 is SNHLY and CDR2 is FYNNEI. Trimming removed 6 bases at V and 0 bases at J, with 12 bases between. The CDR3 sequence is 15 residues long. In nucleotides, the CDR3 is TGTGCCAGCAGCGTTGACAGGAGCTCTGGAAACACCATATATTTT. This gives the protein CASSVDRSSGNTIYF.

The chain joins TRBV6-6 to TRBJ2-1, with D possibly matching TRBD1 (6 bases). The germline V gene encodes CDR1 MNHNY and CDR2 SVGAGI (reference sequence). The CDR3 length is 14 residues. Trimming removed 6 bases at V and 1 base at J, with 10 bases between. As DNA, the CDR3 is TGTGCCAGCAGACAGGGCGGATCCTACAATGAGCAGTTCTTC. This gives the protein CASRQGGSYNEQFF.

V usage is TRBV4-1 and J usage is TRBJ2-3; 8 bases agree with TRBD2. V dropped 0 bases and J dropped 1; count of bases not matched to a gene: 6. Germline CDR1 MGHRA, CDR2 YSYEKL. The CDR3 is 17 residues long. This CDR3 reads CASSQDVSGGGTDTQYF. In DNA form, the CDR3 reads TGCGCCAGCAGCCAAGACGTGTCGGGAGGGGGCACAGATACGCAGTATTTT.

The chain carries TRBV29-1 and TRBJ2-5, with 10 positions matching TRBD1. The junction had 16 bases not matched to a gene; V was cut back by 1 base and J by 5 bases. This CDR3 is built from 18 residues. Germline assignment: CDR1 SQVTM and CDR2 ANQGSEA. Here the CDR3 DNA reads TGCAGCGTTGAAGTTTTCGGTCAGACAGGGGGCGAGTTCGAGACCCAGTACTTC. Its protein is CSVEVFGQTGGEFETQYF. The full variable domain, with the rest looked up from reference TRBV29-1 and TRBJ2-5, is SAVISQKPSRDICQRGTSLTIQCQVDSQVTMMFWYRQQPGQSLTLIATANQGSEATYESGFVIDKFPISRPNLTFSTLTVSNMSPEDSSIYLCSVEVFGQTGGEFETQYFGPGTRLLVL.

This clone has only a few counts. The rearrangement joins TRBV6-6 to TRBJ1-2, with D possibly TRBD1 on 5 matching bases. Germline lookup yields CDR1 MNHNY and CDR2 SVGAGI (reference sequence). The CDR3 sequence is 15 residues long. The V end was cut by 6 bases, the J end by 4 bases, with 18 bases between. Written as DNA, the CDR3 is TGTGCCAGCAGCCCTCCGTGGAGGGGCAGCTATGGCTACACCTTC. This sequence encodes CASSPPWRGSYGYTF.

The V and J genes are TRBV2 and TRBJ1-2; possible D gene TRBD1, 6 bases. Trimming cost V 5 bases and J 8 bases, with 18 bases left between them. CDR1 is SNHLY, CDR2 FYNNEI, per germline. This CDR3 comprises 14 residues. In DNA, the CDR3 is TGTGCCAGCAGTATTTCGGGGGGCGCCGGCGGCTACACCTTC. This translates into CASSISGGAGGYTF.

This chain links TRBV2 with TRBJ2-1, with TRBD2 matching over 11 bases. The V gene end was trimmed by 8 bases and the J gene end by 9 bases; junction bases not matched to a gene: 9. CDR1 and CDR2 (germline): SNHLY, FYNNEI. The CDR3 contains 14 residues. This chain's CDR3 is CASGSGRAFAEQFF. CDR3 nucleotides: TGTGCCAGCGGTAGCGGGAGGGCCTTCGCTGAGCAGTTCTTC.

This rearrangement joins TRBV30 to TRBJ1-3, with 7 bases lining up with TRBD1. V gave up 1 base and J gave up 1 base; unmatched junction bases: 4. CDR1 GTSNPN and CDR2 SVGIG come from the germline V gene (reference sequence). The CDR3 extends over 15 amino acids. The CDR3 loop is CAWSGDSLSGNTIYF. CDR3 DNA sequence: TGTGCCTGGAGTGGGGACAGTCTTTCTGGAAACACCATATATTTT. The whole variable domain, filled in from reference TRBV30 and TRBJ1-3, reads SQTIHQWPATLVQPVGSPLSLECTVEGTSNPNLYWYRQAAGRGLQLLFYSVGIGQISSEVPQNLSASRPQDRQFILSSKKLLLSDSGFYLCAWSGDSLSGNTIYFGEGSWLTVV.

The chain uses TRBV2 and TRBJ2-1; no definite D call. CDR1 SNHLY and CDR2 FYNNEI come from the germline V gene. The CDR3 has 13 amino acids. The V and J ends lost 6 bases and 5 bases respectively, with 11 bases between them. The CDR3 DNA reads as TGTGCCAGCAGGTTGAGTCTCAACAATGAGCAGTTCTTC. Translation: CASRLSLNNEQFF.

The rearrangement links TRBV7-6 to TRBJ2-2; 8 bases align to TRBD2. With 4 bases clipped from V and 2 bases from J, the junction kept 3 bases outside the gene matches. Germline lookup yields CDR1 SGHVS and CDR2 FNYEAQ. The length of the CDR3 is 15 residues. This chain's CDR3 is CASSYGLANTGELFF. The CDR3 DNA follows: TGTGCCAGCAGCTATGGACTAGCCAACACCGGGGAGCTGTTTTTT.

The V call is TRBV19, the J call TRBJ1-2; D is perhaps TRBD1 (6 bases). This CDR3 has 11 residues. Trimming took off 5 bases at V and 13 bases at J, with 14 bases between the two ends. CDR1 and CDR2 from the germline V gene are LNHDA and SQIVND (reference sequence). CDR3 sequence (DNA): TGTGCCAGTAGTGTTAGACAGGAACTCACCTTC. Protein: CASSVRQELTF.

The rearrangement uses TRBV19 and TRBJ2-1; 8 bases align to TRBD2. CDR1 is LNHDA and CDR2 is SQIVND in the germline V gene (reference sequence). The CDR3 spans 15 residues. J lost 4 bases, V lost 7 bases, and 9 bases had no gene match. CDR3 in amino acids: CASTGGTSRYNEQFF. The CDR3 DNA reads as TGTGCCAGTACGGGCGGGACTAGTCGATACAATGAGCAGTTCTTC.

The chain combines TRBV11-2 with TRBJ1-1; D gene unclear. The germline CDR1 and CDR2 sequences are SGHAT and FQNNGV. The CDR3 sequence is 12 residues long. V dropped 2 bases and J dropped 7 bases, with 8 bases sitting between them. The CDR3 here is CASSLIRGEAFF. For the CDR3, the DNA is TGTGCCAGCAGCTTAATCCGCGGTGAAGCTTTCTTT.

This clone was counted a single time. The chain has TRBV9 and TRBJ2-2; TRBD2 is a possible D gene (5 bases). CDR3 length: 15 residues. Trimming left V 0 bases short and J 4 bases short, with 10 bases between. CDR1 and CDR2 (germline): SGDLS, YYNGEE. Written as DNA, the CDR3 is TGTGCCAGCAGCGTAGAGCCTAGCCCCACCGGGGAGCTGTTTTTT. It codes for CASSVEPSPTGELFF. The full variable domain, rest sourced from reference TRBV9 and TRBJ2-2, is DSGVTQTPKHLITATGQRVTLRCSPRSGDLSVYWYQQSLDQGLQFLIQYYNGEERAKGNILERFSAQQFPDLHSELNLSSLELGDSALYFCASSVEPSPTGELFFGEGSRLTVL.

The rearrangement links TRBV27 to TRBJ2-7; 7 positions match TRBD1. The CDR3 runs to 15 residues. Trimming took 5 bases from V and 3 from J; bases not matched to a gene: 10. The germline CDR1 and CDR2 sequences are MNHEY and SMNVEV (reference sequence). CDR3 sequence: CASSLTGATLYEQYV. For the CDR3, the DNA is TGTGCCAGCAGTCTAACAGGGGCGACTCTCTACGAGCAGTACGTC.

This chain connects TRBV21-1 to TRBJ2-3; TRBD1, the table's D call, was not compared with the DNA. TRBV21-1 is classified as a pseudogene. This CDR3 spans 20 amino acids. DNA of the CDR3: TGTGCCAGCAGCAACTCAAGACCCCCTTCTCGGGGACAGGGGTTAGATACGCAGTATTTT. Protein sequence: CASSNSRPPSRGQGLDTQYF.

This chain's CDR3 is CASSLRRGSYPTNEKLFF. The CDR3 DNA sequence: TGCGCCAGCAGCCTGAGGCGAGGAAGCTACCCAACTAATGAAAAACTGTTTTTT. The rearrangement uses TRBV4-1 and TRBJ1-4; D gene unclear. This CDR3 contains 18 residues. Trimming left V 4 bases short and J 0 bases short, with 18 bases between. CDR1 is MGHRA and CDR2 is YSYEKL in the germline V gene.

The chain recombines TRBV28 with TRBJ1-5; D is unclear. Germline CDR1 MDHEN, CDR2 SYDVKM. The CDR3 has 12 amino acids. Trimming stripped 7 bases from V and 6 bases from J, with 10 bases between. CDR3 sequence (DNA): TGTGCCAGCATGGGAGGCGGTCAGCCCCAGCATTTT. Residues: CASMGGGQPQHF.

The chain combines TRBV18 with TRBJ1-4, with 9 bases that match TRBD1. There are 14 residues in the CDR3. V dropped 5 bases and J dropped 6; count of bases not matched to a gene: 4. The germline CDR1 and CDR2 sequences are KGHSH and LQKENI. Here the CDR3 DNA reads TGTGCCAGCTCAAGCCGGGACAGGGATGAAAAACTGTTTTTT. Translated: CASSSRDRDEKLFF.

V usage is TRBV11-3 and J usage is TRBJ2-3; D gene uncertain. CDR1 and CDR2 from the germline V gene are SGHNT and YENEEA. V lost 3 bases to trimming and J lost 0 bases, with 7 bases between them. There are 14 residues in the CDR3. The chain's CDR3 is CASSFVSSTDTQYF. The CDR3, as DNA: TGTGCCAGCAGCTTTGTCTCTAGCACAGATACGCAGTATTTT. Variable domain in full (rest from reference TRBV11-3 and TRBJ2-3): EAGVVQSPRYKIIEKKQPVAFWCNPISGHNTLYWYLQNLGQGPELLIRYENEEAVDDSQLPKDRFSAERLKGVDSTLKIQPAELGDSAVYLCASSFVSSTDTQYFGPGTRLTVL.

The chain has TRBV4-1 and TRBJ2-1, with a weak D call TRBD2 (6 bases). With 1 base removed from V and 7 bases from J, the gap between germline ends came to 14 bases. CDR1 is MGHRA and CDR2 is YSYEKL in the germline V gene. CDR3 size: 15 residues. The CDR3 here is CASSQVWDSTNEQFF. The DNA of the CDR3 is TGCGCCAGCAGCCAAGTTTGGGACTCGACTAATGAGCAGTTCTTC.

This chain joins TRBV6-6 and TRBJ1-2; TRBD1 agrees at 8 bases. Germline V lookup: CDR1 MNHNY, CDR2 SVGAGI (reference sequence). The CDR3 has 14 residues. V dropped 6 bases and J dropped 8; count of bases not matched to a gene: 11. DNA for the CDR3: TGTGCCAGCAGCCCTACAGGGGGAGTCTTGGGCTACACCTTC. This encodes CASSPTGGVLGYTF.

The chain employs TRBV5-1 and TRBJ1-5; maybe TRBD1 (6 bases). Germline CDR1 reads SGHRS; CDR2 reads YFSETQ. CDR3 length equals 15 residues. Trimming pared 0 bases from V and 5 bases from J, leaving 12 bases between. CDR3 nucleotide sequence: TGCGCCAGCAGCTTGGGGACAGAAAAATATCAGCCCCAGCATTTT. It translates to CASSLGTEKYQPQHF.

With regard to this clone: Distinct nucleotide sequences in the sample also encode this CDR3. The J gene is TRBJ1-5, the V gene TRBV18, with 7 nucleotides matching TRBD1. V shed 3 bases and J 5 bases; nucleotides not matched to a gene: 1. The CDR3 runs 13 residues. Germline V gene lookup returns CDR1 KGHSH and CDR2 LQKENI. This CDR3 reads CASSPDRDQPQHF. CDR3 bases: TGTGCCAGCTCACCCGACAGGGATCAGCCCCAGCATTTT.

The J gene is TRBJ2-5, the V gene TRBV7-9, with TRBD1 matching 7 bases. V was clipped by 4 bases and J by 3 bases; unmatched bases: 5. In germline, CDR1 is SEHNR, CDR2 FQNEAQ (reference sequence). This CDR3 has 14 amino acids. CDR3 sequence (DNA): TGTGCCAGCAGCTGGGGGACAGCCGAAGAGACCCAGTACTTC. Its translation: CASSWGTAEETQYF.